The 26 T cell receptor beta chains in this list originate from one sample, sequenced in a study of siplizumab effects on memory and regulatory T cells. The protocol was immunoSEQ multiplex PCR, while the TCRdb copy is restricted to in-frame clones and leaves out a portion. Among tens of thousands of clones listed, over 65% were seen once. Sequencing used memory CD4+ T cells sorted from blood. The receptors were sampled from a human donor in good health.

The V call is TRBV10-3, the J call TRBJ1-2; 7 bases agree with TRBD1. Trimming removed 2 bases from V and 5 bases from J; junction bases left unmatched: 11. Per germline, CDR1 ENHRY and CDR2 SYGVKD. CDR3 length equals 16 residues. DNA for the CDR3: TGTGCCATCAGTGAGGGTATTCCAGGGGGAGTTTATGGCTACACCTTC. Amino acids: CAISEGIPGGVYGYTF.

The CDR3 spells CAGRAGYTGELFF. CDR3 sequence (DNA): TGTGCCGGCCGGGCGGGGTACACCGGGGAGCTGTTTTTT. J is TRBJ2-2 and V is TRBV2; tentatively, D is TRBD2 (6 bases). Germline V gene data show CDR1 as SNHLY and CDR2 as FYNNEI. This CDR3 has 13 amino acids. Deletions cut 11 bases from V and 3 bases from J, with 13 bases between. Based on the CDR3 plus reference TRBV2 and TRBJ2-2, the full variable domain is EPEVTQTPSHQVTQMGQEVILRCVPISNHLYFYWYRQILGQKVEFLVSFYNNEISEKSEIFDDQFSVERPDGSNFTLKIRSTKLEDSAMYFCAGRAGYTGELFFGEGSRLTVL.

The J gene is TRBJ2-5, the V gene TRBV6-6, with D tentatively TRBD1 (5 bases). The V end was cut by 6 bases, the J end by 2 bases, with 10 bases between. The CDR3 consists of 13 residues. Per the germline V gene, CDR1 is MNHNY and CDR2 is SVGAGI (reference sequence). The CDR3 DNA reads TGTGCCAGCAGAACCGACAGTCAAGAGACCCAGTACTTC. Protein: CASRTDSQETQYF.

This clone was seen a single time. This chain connects TRBV5-6 to TRBJ2-1; D unresolved. The V gene lost 1 base and the J gene lost 8 bases, with 4 bases spanning the gap. Germline CDR1 and CDR2: SGHDT and YYEEEE. This CDR3 comprises 11 residues. CDR3 in amino acids: CASSLSYEQFF. The CDR3 bases are TGTGCCAGCAGCTTGTCCTATGAGCAGTTCTTC.

CDR3 loop: CAKGSAGVSGYTF. In nucleotides, the CDR3 is TGTGCGAAGGGTTCGGCGGGAGTTAGTGGCTACACCTTC. The J gene is TRBJ1-2, the V gene TRBV30, with no clear D. CDR1 GTSNPN and CDR2 SVGIG come from the germline V gene (reference sequence). The length of the CDR3 is 13 residues.

J is TRBJ1-1 and V is TRBV9, with unresolved D. V lost 0 bases and J 4 bases, leaving 10 bases between the germline ends. Germline V gene data show CDR1 as SGDLS and CDR2 as YYNGEE. The length of the CDR3 is 14 residues. Here the CDR3 reads CASSVAGQSTEAFF. The CDR3 DNA follows: TGTGCCAGCAGCGTAGCCGGGCAGTCCACTGAAGCTTTCTTT.

The chain recombines TRBV6-6 with TRBJ1-2; D gene unclear. Germline V gene data show CDR1 as MNHNY and CDR2 as SVGAGI (reference sequence). The CDR3 is 13 residues long. The V and J ends lost 7 bases and 1 base respectively, with 10 bases between them. Written as DNA, the CDR3 is TGTGCCAGCACCGACATTAATAACTATGGCTACACCTTC. It translates to CASTDINNYGYTF.

The chain joins TRBV9 to TRBJ2-3, with D maybe TRBD1 (5 bases). V shed 7 bases and J shed 3 bases, with 12 bases lying between them. The germline gives CDR1 SGDLS, CDR2 YYNGEE. The CDR3 has 13 residues. CDR3 loop: CASAKGSTDTQYF. The CDR3 DNA is TGTGCCAGCGCCAAGGGGTCGACAGATACGCAGTATTTT. Combining the CDR3 with reference TRBV9 and TRBJ2-3 gives the whole variable domain DSGVTQTPKHLITATGQRVTLRCSPRSGDLSVYWYQQSLDQGLQFLIQYYNGEERAKGNILERFSAQQFPDLHSELNLSSLELGDSALYFCASAKGSTDTQYFGPGTRLTVL.

V gene TRBV11-2 combines with J gene TRBJ2-3; 9 bases align to TRBD1. CDR1 is SGHAT, CDR2 FQNNGV, per germline. The CDR3 extends over 16 amino acids. After removal of 5 bases from V and 4 bases from J, the junction contained 10 bases not matched to a gene. CDR3 protein: CASSPKAGQGPDTQYF. In nucleotides, the CDR3 is TGTGCCAGCAGCCCCAAAGCTGGACAGGGGCCAGATACGCAGTATTTT.

The chain uses TRBV7-9 and TRBJ1-5; 9 nucleotides match TRBD1. CDR3 length: 14 residues. Trimming removed 5 bases from V and 6 bases from J; junction bases left unmatched: 5. Germline V gene lookup returns CDR1 SEHNR and CDR2 FQNEAQ (reference sequence). The CDR3 DNA reads as TGTGCCAGCAGCACGGGACAGGGTGGTCAGCCCCAGCATTTT. Translation gives CASSTGQGGQPQHF.

This sequence joins TRBV7-2 and TRBJ2-3, with 8 bases aligning to TRBD2. CDR1 is SGHTA, CDR2 FQGNSA, per germline. This CDR3 has 16 residues. V dropped 5 bases and J dropped 2; count of bases not matched to a gene: 9. The CDR3 spells CASSPHSGENTDTQYF. The CDR3 DNA follows: TGTGCCAGCAGCCCCCATAGCGGGGAGAACACAGATACGCAGTATTTT.

This chain links TRBV2 with TRBJ2-1; 7 bases are shared with TRBD2. After removal of 6 bases from V and 1 base from J, the junction contained 6 bases not matched to a gene. Per the germline V gene, CDR1 is SNHLY and CDR2 is FYNNEI. The CDR3 length is 15 residues. Here the CDR3 DNA reads TGTGCCAGCAGCTTCGAGCGGGGATCCTACAATGAGCAGTTCTTC. It is translated as CASSFERGSYNEQFF.

Details on this clone: Sequence at one end of the junction differs from germline and may be a read error. The rearrangement uses TRBV19 and TRBJ2-5, with 7 bases fitting TRBD1. CDR3 length: 14 amino acids. Germline assignment: CDR1 LNHDA and CDR2 SQIVND (reference sequence). This CDR3 is CASSIGGRGTSPHF. DNA for the CDR3: TGTGCCAGTAGTATAGGGGGCAGGGGGACCTCACCTCACTTC.

CDR3 in amino acids: CASKEATNTGELFF. The CDR3 DNA reads TGTGCCAGCAAAGAGGCCACGAACACCGGGGAGCTGTTTTTT. The rearrangement uses TRBV11-3 and TRBJ2-2; no clear D gene. Germline values: CDR1 SGHNT, CDR2 YENEEA. The length of the CDR3 is 14 residues. Trimming cost V 7 bases and J 0 bases, with 9 bases left between them.

This clone was counted once. The chain couples TRBV6-5 to TRBJ2-7; TRBD1 matches at 9 bases. The ends lost 4 bases at V and 5 bases at J; junction bases unmatched: 9. The CDR3 contains 15 residues. Per the germline V gene, CDR1 is MNHEY and CDR2 is SVGAGI. The CDR3 protein is CASSSWDRVLNEQYF. CDR3 bases: TGTGCCAGCAGTTCATGGGACAGGGTACTAAACGAGCAGTACTTC.

CDR3 residues: CASSPDTYTEAFF. The CDR3 DNA sequence: TGTGCCAGCTCACCGGACACTTACACTGAAGCTTTCTTT. The chain carries TRBV18 and TRBJ1-1; a weak D match, TRBD1 (5 bases). Trimming took 3 bases from V and 3 from J, leaving 8 bases between them. Germline V gene lookup returns CDR1 KGHSH and CDR2 LQKENI. This CDR3 region has 13 residues.

The V and J genes are TRBV6-6 and TRBJ2-1; 7 nucleotides match TRBD2. The junction had 10 bases not matched to a gene; V was cut back by 2 bases and J by 6 bases. Germline CDR1 and CDR2: MNHNY and SVGAGI (reference sequence). The CDR3 spans 16 residues. CDR3 loop: CASSYRAGDQGNEQFF. The CDR3 nucleotides read TGTGCCAGCAGTTACCGGGCGGGGGATCAAGGCAATGAGCAGTTCTTC.

The chain carries TRBV7-9 and TRBJ2-5; TRBD2 matches 7 bases. J gave up 4 bases and V 5 bases, and 7 bases lay outside the gene matches. CDR1 and CDR2 (germline): SEHNR, FQNEAQ (reference sequence). The CDR3 totals 14 residues. The CDR3 region is CASSQSGGGETQYF. CDR3 nucleotides: TGTGCCAGCAGCCAATCGGGGGGAGGAGAGACCCAGTACTTC.

The V and J genes are TRBV25-1 and TRBJ2-1; no clear D. The CDR3 has 11 residues. The ends were cut back, 4 bases at V and 7 bases at J, with 5 bases in the middle. Germline loops: CDR1 MGHDK, CDR2 SYGVNS. The CDR3 protein is CASSVFNEQFF. In nucleotides, the CDR3 is TGTGCCAGCAGTGTCTTTAATGAGCAGTTCTTC.

This rearrangement joins TRBV7-2 to TRBJ1-5; D is ambiguous. The CDR3 sequence is 12 residues long. In germline, CDR1 is SGHTA, CDR2 FQGNSA. V was shortened by 2 bases and J by 3 bases, with 2 bases between the two germline ends. The DNA for the CDR3 is TGTGCCAGCAGCTTAAACAATCAGCCCCAGCATTTT. Translation gives CASSLNNQPQHF. Combining the CDR3 with reference TRBV7-2 and TRBJ1-5 gives the whole variable domain GAGVSQSPSNKVTEKGKDVELRCDPISGHTALYWYRQSLGQGLEFLIYFQGNSAPDKSGLPSDRFSAERTGGSVSTLTIQRTQQEDSAVYLCASSLNNQPQHFGDGTRLSIL.

The chain joins TRBV11-2 to TRBJ1-1, with 9 bases that match TRBD1. Germline trimming cut 8 bases from V and 3 bases from J; bases unmatched to any gene: 13. CDR3 length: 16 residues. Germline CDR1 and CDR2: SGHAT and FQNNGV. The CDR3 loop is CASQKGTGSLYTEAFF. The CDR3 DNA follows: TGTGCCAGCCAGAAGGGGACAGGGAGTTTGTACACTGAAGCTTTCTTT.

The rearrangement links TRBV18 to TRBJ1-2; D is perhaps TRBD1 (5 bases). Germline loops: CDR1 KGHSH, CDR2 LQKENI. V was cut by 5 bases and J by 0 bases, with 10 bases left in between. This CDR3 comprises 14 residues. CDR3 sequence reads: CASSDGQSNYGYTF. DNA for the CDR3: TGTGCCAGCTCAGACGGACAATCTAACTATGGCTACACCTTC.

The chain employs TRBV5-1 and TRBJ2-7; the D is unclear. This CDR3 spans 15 amino acids. In germline, CDR1 is SGHRS, CDR2 YFSETQ. Between the trimmed V and J ends, which lost 0 bases and 0 bases, there was a span of 10 bases. The CDR3 DNA follows: TGCGCCAGCAGCTTGGAGCACATAGGCTCCTACGAGCAGTACTTC. Encoded protein: CASSLEHIGSYEQYF.

This chain uses TRBV6-1 with TRBJ2-7, with 9 bases aligning to TRBD1. The trim removed 5 bases at V and 2 bases at J, leaving 4 bases unmatched. This CDR3 has 14 amino acids. Looked up from germline, CDR1 is MNHNS and CDR2 is SASEGT. In nucleotides, the CDR3 is TGTGCCAGCAGTATTGACAGGGGGACCTACGAGCAGTACTTC. Protein sequence: CASSIDRGTYEQYF.

This sequence joins TRBV4-2 and TRBJ2-1, with D perhaps matching TRBD2 (6 bases). Germline-derived CDR1 and CDR2 are LGHNA and YNFKEQ. Trimming stripped 3 bases from V and 13 bases from J, with 16 bases between. This CDR3 region has 13 residues. The CDR3 region has the DNA TGTGCCAGCAGCCAGTCGGAGGGAAGTCGCCAGTTCTTC. Residues: CASSQSEGSRQFF.

This chain uses TRBV6-5 with TRBJ2-2, with D perhaps matching TRBD1 (5 bases). Germline lookup yields CDR1 MNHEY and CDR2 SVGAGI. This CDR3 comprises 16 residues. Between the trimmed V and J ends, which lost 2 bases and 0 bases, there was a span of 10 bases. The CDR3 nucleotides are TGTGCCAGCAGTTACGGGGCAGGACCGAACACCGGGGAGCTGTTTTTT. Protein: CASSYGAGPNTGELFF.